The sequence of this T cell receptor beta chain was determined in a study of blood T cell repertoires in COVID-19. Overall study: The United States, Italy and Spain supplied acute and convalescent COVID-19 samples. In each case, the material was cDNA or gDNA derived from T cells, B-cell-depleted T cells, or PBMCs.

The length of the CDR3 is 16 residues. Per germline, CDR1 SGHAT and CDR2 FQNNGV. Deletions cut 1 base from V and 8 bases from J, with 20 bases between. As handled by the study authors: Estimates of nucleated cell counts were drawn from the amplification of reference gene primers. The table came from immunoSEQ multiplex PCR; TCRdb's copy has only in-frame clones and leaves some out. V, J and clone size are taken as reported in that table, and D and trimming were inferred from the DNA itself. This table holds around 32,000 clones, more than 85% found once. This clone was observed once. Sequencing input: peripheral blood. The TCR sequence derives from a male donor with active COVID-19. V usage is TRBV11-2 and J usage is TRBJ1-2, with D tentatively TRBD1 (5 bases). In nucleotides, the CDR3 is TGTGCCAGCAGCTTAGGTCAATCCAGGGCCGGAGAGGGCTACACCTTC. Its protein product is CASSLGQSRAGEGYTF.